Listed below are T cell receptor beta chains from one sample, sequenced in a study of regulatory T cells in long-lasting Graves disease. TCRdb reprocessed the multiplex PCR reads via MiXCR and lists one record per CDR3 protein. In the table there are around 500,000 distinct CDR3 sequences, roughly 20% of which are singletons. The sample here was peripheral blood mononuclear cells (PBMCs), taken when the disease was refractory, from a patient treated with antithyroid drugs. Every receptor here comes from a female donor with Graves disease. The conserved cysteine and the conserved F or W are not part of the CDR3 here.

J gene	V gene	CDR3 protein
TRBJ1-6	TRBV11-2	ASSFKPVGDPLH
TRBJ1-1	TRBV4-1	ASSQIGMNIEAF
TRBJ2-1	TRBV19	ASSDWTSGRLDEQF
TRBJ2-7	TRBV3-1	ASSPIWTGGGEQY
TRBJ2-2	TRBV19	ASSIIGPPGELF
TRBJ2-7	TRBV27	ASSLQGGEQY
TRBJ2-5	TRBV2	ASDWEGTRNEETQY
TRBJ2-7	TRBV7-2	ASSLSRGTQSYEQY
TRBJ1-1	TRBV28	ASSLTRRGDTEAF
TRBJ2-7	TRBV10-3	AIRGTSSYEQY
TRBJ1-1	TRBV29-1	SVPAGNTEAF
TRBJ1-2	TRBV29-1	SVALAGAFYGYT
TRBJ1-5	TRBV7-8	ASSLTGVRNQPQH
TRBJ2-2	TRBV30	AWEGGTGELF
TRBJ1-1	TRBV6-1	ASRDFGGTEAF
TRBJ2-4	TRBV12-3/TRBV12-4	ASSPFSLAKNIQY
TRBJ1-1	TRBV29-1	SVVGTGGTEAF
TRBJ2-1	TRBV19	ASSRTDIREQF
TRBJ2-7	TRBV25-1	ASSVGGMGYEQY
TRBJ1-6	TRBV5-6	ASSLLLRDNSPLH